The 14 T cell receptor beta chains below all came from one sample that was sequenced in a study of vaccination and CD4 T cells after COVID-19. CD4+ T cells that had been cultured provided DNA sequenced with the Oncomine TCR Beta short-read assay. TCRdb processed the PCR reads anew with MiXCR; each CDR3 protein has one entry. The sample lists approximately 12,000 distinct CDR3 sequences, around half occurring once. The treatment here: roughly ten-day PBMC culture with coronavirus spike peptide pools or control peptides (ViraFEST assay). These receptors' targets are unknown. Sample: CD4+ T cells from blood, cultured in vitro. Receptor source: a human donor who had recovered from COVID-19.

This clonotype was counted a few times. This chain uses TRBV7-2 with TRBJ2-2; unclear D gene. Trimming took off 0 bases at V and 0 bases at J, with 5 bases between the two ends. Germline values: CDR1 SGHTA, CDR2 FQGNSA. This CDR3 is 15 amino acids long. CDR3 loop: CASSLAGTNTGELFF. DNA of the CDR3: TGTGCCAGCAGCTTAGCGGGAACGAACACCGGGGAGCTGTTTTTT.

The chain is built from TRBV18 and TRBJ1-1, with D possibly being TRBD1 (6 bases). V lost 0 bases and J 9 bases, leaving 11 bases between the germline ends. CDR1 KGHSH and CDR2 LQKENI come from the germline V gene. The CDR3 runs to 13 residues. The CDR3 region has the DNA TGTGCCAGCTCACCACCGGAACAGGGTAAAGCTTTCTTT. This encodes CASSPPEQGKAFF.

The V gene is TRBV19, the J gene TRBJ2-1; D might be TRBD1 or TRBD2, each matching 5 bases. CDR1 and CDR2 from the germline V gene are LNHDA and SQIVND (reference sequence). Trimming removed 6 bases at V and 2 bases at J, with 14 bases between. This CDR3 has 15 residues. CDR3 loop: CASSLRDHPYNEQFF. CDR3 in DNA: TGTGCCAGTAGCCTTCGGGACCACCCCTACAATGAGCAGTTCTTC.

The chain combines TRBV6-2 or TRBV6-3 with TRBJ2-3; TRBD2 aligns across 9 bases. There are 15 residues in the CDR3. CDR1 and CDR2 (germline): MNHEY, SVGEGT. V was clipped by 6 bases and J by 0 bases; unmatched bases: 4. CDR3 residues: CASSRTSVSTDTQYF. The CDR3 bases are TGTGCCAGCAGCAGGACTAGCGTTAGCACAGATACGCAGTATTTT.

V and J are TRBV6-1 and TRBJ2-2; 12 bases are a match to TRBD1. CDR3 length: 16 residues. Germline CDR1 MNHNS, CDR2 SASEGT. V gave up 8 bases and J gave up 4 bases; unmatched junction bases: 8. The CDR3 DNA follows: TGTGCCAGCCGCCCCGGGACAGGGGGCGTCACCGGGGAGCTGTTTTTT. This gives the protein CASRPGTGGVTGELFF.

This clonotype was observed a few times. The rearrangement uses TRBV6-4 and TRBJ1-5; 8 positions match TRBD1. The CDR3 length is 15 residues. The V gene's germline CDR1 is MRHNA and CDR2 SNTAGT. Trimming took 5 bases from V and 3 from J; bases not matched to a gene: 6. CDR3 region: CASSQTGDPNQPQHF. The CDR3 DNA reads as TGTGCCAGCAGTCAGACAGGGGACCCCAATCAGCCCCAGCATTTT.

The chain has TRBV6-1 and TRBJ1-4; 9 bases are a match to TRBD1. Per the germline V gene, CDR1 is MNHNS and CDR2 is SASEGT. V was pared by 5 bases and J by 7 bases, with 8 bases of the junction left unmatched. This CDR3 is 15 amino acids long. CDR3 sequence: CASSPGTGWFEKLFF. As DNA, the CDR3 is TGTGCCAGCAGTCCCGGGACAGGGTGGTTTGAAAAACTGTTTTTT.

This clonotype has only a few counts. The genes are TRBV19 and TRBJ1-5, with unresolved D. Trimming cost V 4 bases and J 0 bases, with 10 bases left between them. The CDR3 covers 15 residues. Per germline, CDR1 LNHDA and CDR2 SQIVND (reference sequence). The CDR3 protein is CASSKIGVSNQPQHF. CDR3 nucleotides: TGTGCCAGTAGTAAGATAGGAGTTAGCAATCAGCCCCAGCATTTT. The whole variable domain, remainder taken from reference TRBV19 and TRBJ1-5, is DGGITQSPKYLFRKEGQNVTLSCEQNLNHDAMYWYRQDPGQGLRLIYYSQIVNDFQKGDIAEGYSVSREKKESFPLTVTSAQKNPTAFYLCASSKIGVSNQPQHFGDGTRLSIL.

CDR3 sequence (DNA): TGTGCCACCAGCTCCCGGACCGGGCAGGGCTACACCTTC. As protein: CATSSRTGQGYTF. This chain links TRBV15 with TRBJ1-2; D remains unclear. The CDR3 extends over 13 amino acids. The germline V gene encodes CDR1 LNHNV and CDR2 YYDKDF (reference sequence). The germline V and J ends were trimmed by 5 bases and 8 bases, with 15 bases remaining between them.

There are a few counts of this clonotype. The rearrangement links TRBV27 to TRBJ1-2; D is ambiguous. The CDR3 extends over 14 amino acids. The V gene's germline CDR1 is MNHEY and CDR2 SMNVEV (reference sequence). Trimming took off 5 bases at V and 0 bases at J, with 10 bases between the two ends. The CDR3 DNA sequence: TGTGCCAGCAGTCCACGGACGGCTAACTATGGCTACACCTTC. Translating it yields CASSPRTANYGYTF.

The chain couples TRBV7-2 to TRBJ2-3, with no clear D. The CDR3 is 12 residues long. V was shortened by 3 bases and J by 5 bases, with 6 bases between the two germline ends. Germline V lookup: CDR1 SGHTA, CDR2 FQGNSA. The CDR3 sequence is CASSFSRDTQYF. CDR3 nucleotide sequence: TGTGCCAGCAGCTTTTCGAGAGATACGCAGTATTTT.

This rearrangement joins TRBV6-5 to TRBJ2-7; D is uncertain. Germline V gene sequence: CDR1 MNHEY, CDR2 SVGAGI. Trimming shortened V by 0 bases and J by 0 bases, and 9 bases separated the two germline ends. The CDR3 has 15 amino acids. In DNA, the CDR3 is TGTGCCAGCAGTTACTCGTTAGGGAACTCCTACGAGCAGTACTTC. Its protein product is CASSYSLGNSYEQYF.

This clonotype has a handful of counts. This sequence joins TRBV18 and TRBJ1-1, with D perhaps matching TRBD1 (6 bases). Trimming removed 3 bases at V and 3 bases at J, with 14 bases between. This CDR3 contains 15 residues. In germline, CDR1 is KGHSH, CDR2 LQKENI. This CDR3 is CASSPQQQGYTEAFF. The CDR3 nucleotides read TGTGCCAGCTCACCTCAACAACAGGGATACACTGAAGCTTTCTTT. The variable domain in full, completed from reference TRBV18 and TRBJ1-1, reads NAGVMQNPRHLVRRRGQEARLRCSPMKGHSHVYWYRQLPEEGLKFMVYLQKENIIDESGMPKERFSAEFPKEGPSILRIQQVVRGDSAAYFCASSPQQQGYTEAFFGQGTRLTVV.

This chain connects TRBV20-1 to TRBJ2-7; 8 nucleotides align to TRBD1. CDR1 is DFQATT and CDR2 is SNEGSKA in the germline V gene (reference sequence). V lost 5 bases and J lost 5; bases outside the gene matches: 8. This CDR3 region has 13 residues. The CDR3 spells CSALRTGRNEQYF. In DNA form, the CDR3 reads TGCAGTGCTCTCCGGACAGGGAGGAACGAGCAGTACTTC.